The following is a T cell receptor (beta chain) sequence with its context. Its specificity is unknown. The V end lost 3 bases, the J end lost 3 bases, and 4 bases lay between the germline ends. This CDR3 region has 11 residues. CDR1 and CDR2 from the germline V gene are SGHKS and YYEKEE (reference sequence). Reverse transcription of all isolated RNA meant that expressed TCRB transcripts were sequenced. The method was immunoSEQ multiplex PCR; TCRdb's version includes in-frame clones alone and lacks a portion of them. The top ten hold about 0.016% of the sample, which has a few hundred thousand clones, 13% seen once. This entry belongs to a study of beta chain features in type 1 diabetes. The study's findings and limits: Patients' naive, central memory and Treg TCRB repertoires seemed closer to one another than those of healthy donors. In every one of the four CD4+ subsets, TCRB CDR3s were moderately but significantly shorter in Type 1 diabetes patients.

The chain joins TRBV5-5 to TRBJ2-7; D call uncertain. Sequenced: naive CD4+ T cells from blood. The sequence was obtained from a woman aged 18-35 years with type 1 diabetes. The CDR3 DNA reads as TGTGCCAGCAGCTATCACTACGAGCAGTACTTC. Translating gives CASSYHYEQYF.